A single sample gave rise to the 32 T cell receptor beta chains below, sequenced in a study of identifying expanded T cells in peripheral blood. Some clones are missing from TCRdb's copy, which holds only in-frame ones; the method was immunoSEQ multiplex PCR. Of tens of thousands of clones listed, around 91% are singletons. The specimen sequenced was blood. Receptors originate from a person between 18 and 69 years old in good health.

V is TRBV2 and J is TRBJ1-2, with D unclear. The germline V gene encodes CDR1 SNHLY and CDR2 FYNNEI. The CDR3 is made up of 15 amino acids. V lost 6 bases and J lost 1, with 15 bases in between. The chain's CDR3 is CASRELGPINYGYTF. The DNA of the CDR3 is TGTGCCAGCAGGGAATTGGGCCCGATTAACTATGGCTACACCTTC.

The chain recombines TRBV6-4 with TRBJ2-3, with 9 bases fitting TRBD1. The CDR3 consists of 15 residues. CDR1 and CDR2 from the germline V gene are MRHNA and SNTAGT. Trimming took 4 bases from V and 5 from J; bases not matched to a gene: 7. The CDR3 nucleotides read TGTGCCAGCAGTGCCGGGACAGGGCGAGAAGATACGCAGTATTTT. Amino acid sequence: CASSAGTGREDTQYF.

The chain has TRBV10-3 and TRBJ2-2; 10 nucleotides agree with TRBD2. The germline V gene encodes CDR1 ENHRY and CDR2 SYGVKD. The junction had 14 bases not matched to a gene; V was cut back by 6 bases and J by 7 bases. This CDR3 has 17 residues. The CDR3 is CAIRAELAGDGNGELFF. The CDR3 DNA reads TGTGCCATCAGGGCCGAGCTAGCGGGAGACGGGAACGGGGAGCTGTTTTTT.

The genes are TRBV12-5 and TRBJ2-3; TRBD1 matches at 8 bases. Germline CDR1 is LGHNT and CDR2 is FRNRAP. The CDR3 loop spans 19 amino acids. V dropped 3 bases and J dropped 3; count of bases not matched to a gene: 17. The CDR3 is CASGLLGDGQGVITDTQYF. Here the CDR3 DNA reads TGTGCTAGTGGTTTATTAGGGGACGGACAGGGTGTAATAACAGATACGCAGTATTTT.

J is TRBJ1-2 and V is TRBV5-6, with D perhaps matching TRBD1 (6 bases). CDR1 SGHDT and CDR2 YYEEEE come from the germline V gene. V was trimmed by 4 bases and J by 4 bases, leaving 11 bases between them. This CDR3 comprises 13 residues. CDR3 sequence: CASSPGQSYGYTF. For the CDR3, the DNA is TGTGCCAGCAGCCCCGGACAGAGCTATGGCTACACCTTC.

The chain uses TRBV9 and TRBJ1-3; 9 bases align to TRBD1. V gave up 3 bases and J gave up 4 bases; unmatched junction bases: 8. This CDR3 is 16 amino acids long. The V gene's germline CDR1 is SGDLS and CDR2 YYNGEE. CDR3 loop: CASSGRDRAKGNTIYF. In DNA form, the CDR3 reads TGTGCCAGCAGCGGAAGGGACAGGGCAAAAGGAAACACCATATATTTT.

The chain couples TRBV4-1 to TRBJ1-1, with D possibly being TRBD1 (6 bases). CDR1 is MGHRA and CDR2 is YSYEKL in the germline V gene. The V and J ends lost 1 base and 5 bases respectively, with 14 bases between them. This CDR3 has 15 residues. CDR3 DNA: TGCGCCAGCAGCCAAGGTCAGGGGCGAGATACTGAAGCTTTCTTT. This codes for CASSQGQGRDTEAFF.

The chain combines TRBV29-1 with TRBJ2-4; D not resolved. This CDR3 is built from 13 residues. CDR1 and CDR2 (germline): SQVTM, ANQGSEA. Trimming cost V 6 bases and J 0 bases, with 9 bases left between them. Written as DNA, the CDR3 is TGCAGCGTGATGGATTTAGCCAAAAACATTCAGTACTTC. Protein product: CSVMDLAKNIQYF. Using reference TRBV29-1 and TRBJ2-4 for the parts outside the CDR3, the full variable domain is SAVISQKPSRDICQRGTSLTIQCQVDSQVTMMFWYRQQPGQSLTLIATANQGSEATYESGFVIDKFPISRPNLTFSTLTVSNMSPEDSSIYLCSVMDLAKNIQYFGAGTRLSVL.

This clone showed up just once. This chain connects TRBV28 to TRBJ1-1; TRBD1 aligns across 7 bases. This CDR3 comprises 15 residues. Trimming removed 5 bases from V and 6 bases from J; junction bases left unmatched: 12. Germline CDR1 reads MDHEN; CDR2 reads SYDVKM. CDR3 sequence reads: CASSPSTGRVAEAFF. The DNA for the CDR3 is TGTGCCAGCAGTCCTTCGACAGGGAGGGTCGCTGAAGCTTTCTTT.

The chain joins TRBV9 to TRBJ2-1; possibly TRBD2 for D (5 bases). The germline gives CDR1 SGDLS, CDR2 YYNGEE. The V gene lost 0 bases and the J gene lost 10 bases, with 17 bases spanning the gap. This CDR3 has 15 amino acids. In nucleotides, the CDR3 is TGTGCCAGCAGCGTAGGGGAACGAGGGCTCGGGGAGCAGTTCTTC. It encodes CASSVGERGLGEQFF. Variable domain in full (rest from reference TRBV9 and TRBJ2-1): DSGVTQTPKHLITATGQRVTLRCSPRSGDLSVYWYQQSLDQGLQFLIQYYNGEERAKGNILERFSAQQFPDLHSELNLSSLELGDSALYFCASSVGERGLGEQFFGPGTRLTVL.

The chain has TRBV7-8 and TRBJ2-1, with a weak D call TRBD1 (6 bases). The length of the CDR3 is 15 residues. Trimming removed 1 base from V and 6 bases from J, with 13 bases in between. CDR1 and CDR2 from the germline V gene are SGHVS and FQNEAQ. Here the CDR3 DNA reads TGTGCCAGCAGCTTAGTTGGGCAGGGGAGCAATGAGCAGTTCTTC. Translated, it gives CASSLVGQGSNEQFF.

The CDR3 loop is CASSLGYLGGQETQYF. CDR3 nucleotide sequence: TGCGCCAGCAGCTTGGGGTATTTAGGCGGGCAAGAGACCCAGTACTTC. The rearrangement joins TRBV5-1 to TRBJ2-5; tentatively, D is TRBD2 (5 bases). This CDR3 contains 16 residues. The V end was cut by 0 bases, the J end by 2 bases, with 14 bases between. Germline loops: CDR1 SGHRS, CDR2 YFSETQ.

The genes are TRBV10-3 and TRBJ2-5; 7 nucleotides line up with TRBD1. Trimming at V came to 0 bases and at J to 5 bases, leaving 15 bases not matched to a gene. Germline V gene sequence: CDR1 ENHRY, CDR2 SYGVKD. This CDR3 contains 18 residues. The CDR3 sequence: CAISESRGQSGAKETQYF. The CDR3 region has the DNA TGTGCCATCAGTGAGTCGAGGGGGCAATCGGGCGCGAAGGAGACCCAGTACTTC.

The rearrangement uses TRBV10-3 and TRBJ1-3; no clear D gene. The CDR3 runs to 13 residues. Trimming cost V 6 bases and J 3 bases, with 9 bases left between them. CDR1 ENHRY and CDR2 SYGVKD come from the germline V gene. The CDR3 DNA sequence: TGTGCCATCAGGGTGTCAAGTGGAAACACCATATATTTT. Its protein is CAIRVSSGNTIYF.

The chain links TRBV7-6 to TRBJ2-5; D is possibly TRBD2 (5 bases). Trimming left V 2 bases short and J 3 bases short, with 10 bases between. CDR3 length: 14 residues. Germline V gene data show CDR1 as SGHVS and CDR2 as FNYEAQ. The CDR3: CASSLSGLEETQYF. CDR3 nucleotides: TGTGCCAGCAGCTTAAGTGGACTGGAAGAGACCCAGTACTTC.

This chain joins TRBV29-1 and TRBJ1-2; the match to TRBD1 covers 8 bases. Germline V gene lookup returns CDR1 SQVTM and CDR2 ANQGSEA. The V gene end was trimmed by 7 bases and the J gene end by 8 bases; junction bases not matched to a gene: 9. The CDR3 loop spans 12 amino acids. CDR3 in DNA: TGCAGCGCTGGACAGGGAGGAGGCGGCTACACCTTC. This codes for CSAGQGGGGYTF. Supplemented by reference TRBV29-1 and TRBJ1-2, the full variable domain reads SAVISQKPSRDICQRGTSLTIQCQVDSQVTMMFWYRQQPGQSLTLIATANQGSEATYESGFVIDKFPISRPNLTFSTLTVSNMSPEDSSIYLCSAGQGGGGYTFGSGTRLTVV.

This chain connects TRBV19 to TRBJ2-1; 11 nucleotides line up with TRBD2. Germline trimming cut 4 bases from V and 7 bases from J; bases unmatched to any gene: 9. The CDR3 is made up of 16 amino acids. Germline V gene lookup returns CDR1 LNHDA and CDR2 SQIVND (reference sequence). CDR3 DNA: TGTGCCAGTAGTACCGAGGGACTAGCGGCGGATAATGAGCAGTTCTTC. This sequence encodes CASSTEGLAADNEQFF.

The gene calls are TRBV4-3 and TRBJ2-5; the D gene is possibly TRBD2 (5 bases). Trimming took 5 bases from V and 1 from J, leaving 20 bases between them. CDR3 length equals 17 residues. Germline V gene lookup returns CDR1 LGHNA and CDR2 YSLEER. The CDR3 loop is CASSLRLKTDSQETQYF. The CDR3 DNA is TGCGCCAGCAGCTTACGACTCAAAACGGACTCCCAAGAGACCCAGTACTTC.

In nucleotides, the CDR3 is TGTGCCAGCAGTTCACCCCACGATGCGGGCGGGGGCTATGGCTACACCTTC. Its protein product is CASSSPHDAGGGYGYTF. The gene calls are TRBV28 and TRBJ1-2, with TRBD1 as a possible D gene (5 bases). Trimming took off 4 bases at V and 4 bases at J, with 22 bases between the two ends. Looked up from germline, CDR1 is MDHEN and CDR2 is SYDVKM. The CDR3 loop spans 17 amino acids.

The chain combines TRBV7-3 with TRBJ2-2, with TRBD2 identical over 10 bases. This CDR3 spans 19 amino acids. CDR1 is SGHTA, CDR2 FQGTGA, per germline. Trimming took 4 bases from V and 0 from J; bases not matched to a gene: 11. The CDR3 nucleotides read TGTGCCAGCAGCTCGCTGGCAATTAGCGGGAGGCCGAACACCGGGGAGCTGTTTTTT. Residues: CASSSLAISGRPNTGELFF.

The chain uses TRBV7-2 and TRBJ2-7, with TRBD1 matching 7 bases. This CDR3 contains 15 residues. The V gene end was trimmed by 5 bases and the J gene end by 1 base; junction bases not matched to a gene: 8. Per the germline V gene, CDR1 is SGHTA and CDR2 is FQGNSA. The CDR3 region is CASSNRDRSSYEQYF. Here the CDR3 DNA reads TGTGCCAGCAGCAATAGGGACAGAAGTTCCTACGAGCAGTACTTC.

The rearrangement joins TRBV12-5 to TRBJ1-1, with unresolved D. The CDR3 extends over 16 amino acids. CDR1 LGHNT and CDR2 FRNRAP come from the germline V gene. The germline V and J ends were trimmed by 0 bases and 11 bases, with 22 bases remaining between them. The CDR3 loop is CASGLVLPGPLGRAFF. CDR3 nucleotide sequence: TGTGCTAGTGGTTTGGTACTACCTGGGCCCCTTGGCCGCGCTTTCTTT.

This clone was detected once. The genes are TRBV5-5 and TRBJ1-5; D not certain. The V gene lost 0 bases and the J gene lost 3 bases, with 10 bases spanning the gap. From germline, CDR1 is SGHKS and CDR2 YYEKEE (reference sequence). CDR3 length equals 15 residues. The CDR3 loop is CASSLGLQPNQPQHF. The CDR3 nucleotides are TGTGCCAGCAGCTTGGGACTACAACCCAATCAGCCCCAGCATTTT.

V and J are TRBV5-4 and TRBJ1-6; no firm D call. The CDR3 covers 12 residues. With 0 bases removed from V and 10 bases from J, the gap between germline ends came to 5 bases. Germline V CDR1 and CDR2: SGHNT, YYREEE (reference sequence). The DNA for the CDR3 is TGTGCCAGCAGCTTGGTTGGATCACCCCTCCACTTT. As protein: CASSLVGSPLHF.

V and J are TRBV7-8 and TRBJ2-1; 9 positions match TRBD2. This CDR3 region has 13 residues. V dropped 5 bases and J dropped 7; count of bases not matched to a gene: 3. Germline assignment: CDR1 SGHVS and CDR2 FQNEAQ. In nucleotides, the CDR3 is TGTGCCAGCAGCGGCGGGAGGGCTAATGAGCAGTTCTTC. Encoded protein: CASSGGRANEQFF.

The chain links TRBV9 to TRBJ2-7; 7 bases align to TRBD2. This CDR3 has 15 amino acids. V lost 3 bases to trimming and J lost 6 bases; unmatched junction nucleotides: 12. Germline assignment: CDR1 SGDLS and CDR2 YYNGEE. The CDR3 coding sequence is TGTGCCAGCAGCGCTGCTAGCGGCCAATCGAGCGAGCAGTACTTC. The encoded protein is CASSAASGQSSEQYF.

This chain links TRBV7-2 with TRBJ2-1; TRBD2 aligns across 10 bases. Germline trimming cut 1 base from V and 8 bases from J; bases unmatched to any gene: 5. Looked up from germline, CDR1 is SGHTA and CDR2 is FQGNSA. The CDR3 runs to 15 residues. This CDR3 reads CASSLELAGIDEQFF. CDR3 in DNA: TGTGCCAGCAGCTTAGAACTAGCGGGAATCGATGAGCAGTTCTTC.

This rearrangement joins TRBV6-5 to TRBJ1-2; 7 bases agree with TRBD1. In germline, CDR1 is MNHEY, CDR2 SVGAGI. CDR3 length equals 13 residues. After removal of 8 bases from V and 3 bases from J, the junction contained 6 bases not matched to a gene. The CDR3 region has the DNA TGTGCCAGCCGGGACAGCCTTTACTATGGCTACACCTTC. It specifies CASRDSLYYGYTF.

This chain joins TRBV19 and TRBJ1-3; TRBD1 agrees at 7 bases. Germline assignment: CDR1 LNHDA and CDR2 SQIVND (reference sequence). V shed 5 bases, J shed 0 bases, and the junction held 13 bases outside the gene matches. The CDR3 is 18 amino acids. The CDR3 is CASSPAGTEVSSGNTIYF. CDR3 nucleotide sequence: TGTGCCAGTAGTCCCGCCGGGACAGAGGTCTCCTCTGGAAACACCATATATTTT.

The chain recombines TRBV5-4 with TRBJ2-2, with D tentatively TRBD2 (6 bases). Germline V gene sequence: CDR1 SGHNT, CDR2 YYREEE (reference sequence). V lost 3 bases to trimming and J lost 4 bases, with 13 bases between them. The CDR3 has 15 residues. CDR3 in amino acids: CASSSTRVGTGELFF. The DNA for the CDR3 is TGTGCCAGCAGCTCGACTAGGGTAGGCACCGGGGAGCTGTTTTTT. The full variable domain, completed using reference TRBV5-4 and TRBJ2-2, is ETGVTQSPTHLIKTRGQQVTLRCSSQSGHNTVSWYQQALGQGPQFIFQYYREEENGRGNFPPRFSGLQFPNYSSELNVNALELDDSALYLCASSSTRVGTGELFFGEGSRLTVL.

The chain has TRBV6-5 and TRBJ2-1; TRBD2 matches 7 bases. CDR3 length equals 16 residues. Germline V lookup: CDR1 MNHEY, CDR2 SVGAGI. V lost 0 bases and J lost 2; bases outside the gene matches: 4. CDR3 nucleotide sequence: TGTGCCAGCAGTTACTCCGCAGCGGGACCCTACAATGAGCAGTTCTTC. As protein: CASSYSAAGPYNEQFF.

The chain carries TRBV19 and TRBJ1-1, with D hard to call. This CDR3 has 13 amino acids. V was shortened by 4 bases and J by 1 base, with 7 bases between the two germline ends. In germline, CDR1 is LNHDA, CDR2 SQIVND (reference sequence). The CDR3 reads CASSTGRNTEAFF. The CDR3 DNA sequence: TGTGCCAGTAGTACAGGACGGAACACTGAAGCTTTCTTT.